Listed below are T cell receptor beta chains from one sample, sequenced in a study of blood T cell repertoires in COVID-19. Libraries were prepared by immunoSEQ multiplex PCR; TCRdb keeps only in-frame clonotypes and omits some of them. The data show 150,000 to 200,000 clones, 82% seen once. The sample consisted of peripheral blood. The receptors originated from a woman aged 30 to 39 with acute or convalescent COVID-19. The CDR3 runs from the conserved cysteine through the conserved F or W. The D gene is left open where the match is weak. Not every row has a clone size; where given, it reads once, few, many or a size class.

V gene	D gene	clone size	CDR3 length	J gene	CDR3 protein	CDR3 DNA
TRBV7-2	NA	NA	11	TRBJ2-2	CASRDTGELFF	TGTGCCAGCCGGGACACCGGGGAGCTGTTTTTT
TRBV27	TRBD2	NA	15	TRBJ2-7	CASSLRGGATYEQYF	TGTGCCAGCAGTTTACGGGGGGGGGCGACTTACGAGCAGTACTTC
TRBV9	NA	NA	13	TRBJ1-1	CASSPLDWTEAFF	TGTGCCAGCAGCCCCTTAGACTGGACTGAAGCTTTCTTT
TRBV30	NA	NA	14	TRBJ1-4	CAWSVGELNEKLFF	TGTGCCTGGAGTGTAGGAGAACTCAATGAAAAACTGTTTTTT
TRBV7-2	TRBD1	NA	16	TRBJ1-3	CASSPKDRGIGNTIYF	TGTGCCAGCAGCCCCAAGGACAGGGGGATTGGAAACACCATATATTTT
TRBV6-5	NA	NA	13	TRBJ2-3	CASSFRGGETQYF	TGTGCCAGCAGTTTCCGAGGCGGAGAAACGCAGTATTTT
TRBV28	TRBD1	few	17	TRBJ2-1	CASSHPKGQAFWNEQFF	TGTGCCAGCAGTCACCCTAAGGGACAGGCATTTTGGAATGAGCAGTTCTTC
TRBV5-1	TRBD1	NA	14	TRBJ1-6	CASSRTGYASPLHF	TGCGCCAGCAGCCGGACAGGGTACGCTTCACCCCTCCACTTT
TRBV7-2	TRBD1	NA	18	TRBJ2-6	CASSYRGTSVPGANVLTF	TGTGCCAGCAGCTACAGGGGGACGTCAGTTCCCGGGGCCAACGTCCTGACTTTC
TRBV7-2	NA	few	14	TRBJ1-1	CASSRDTLNTEAFF	TGTGCCAGCAGTCGGGACACACTGAACACTGAAGCTTTCTTT
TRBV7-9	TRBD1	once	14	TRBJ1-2	CASSLVGQGGGYTF	TGTGCCAGCAGCTTAGTCGGACAGGGAGGCGGCTACACCTTC
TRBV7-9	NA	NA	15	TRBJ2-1	CASSPSETSYNEQFF	TGTGCCAGCAGCCCCAGCGAAACCTCCTACAATGAGCAGTTCTTC
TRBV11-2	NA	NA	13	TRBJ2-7	CASSLSTGYEQYF	TGTGCCAGCAGCTTGAGTACAGGCTACGAGCAGTACTTC
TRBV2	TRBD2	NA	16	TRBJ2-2	CASSEKRGGVTGELFF	TGTGCCAGCAGTGAAAAGCGGGGGGGCGTCACCGGGGAGCTGTTTTTT
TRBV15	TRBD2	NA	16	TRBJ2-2	CATSRAGGQDTGELFF	TGTGCCACCAGCAGAGCGGGGGGGCAGGACACCGGGGAGCTGTTTTTT
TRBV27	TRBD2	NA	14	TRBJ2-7	CASSLSSGRGEQYF	TGTGCCAGCAGTTTGAGTAGCGGGAGGGGAGAGCAGTACTTC
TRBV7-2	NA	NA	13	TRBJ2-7	CASSLALFDEQYF	TGTGCCAGCAGCTTAGCCCTCTTTGACGAGCAGTACTTC
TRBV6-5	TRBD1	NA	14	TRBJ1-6	CASTYRDRTSPLHF	TGTGCCAGCACGTACCGGGACAGGACTTCACCCCTCCACTTT
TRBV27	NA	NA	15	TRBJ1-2	CASMPAAITHYGYTF	TGTGCCAGCATGCCGGCGGCGATTACCCACTATGGCTACACCTTC
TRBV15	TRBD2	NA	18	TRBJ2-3	CATSGEGTSGLLTDTQYF	TGTGCCACCAGCGGAGAGGGAACTAGCGGGTTGTTGACAGATACGCAGTATTTT
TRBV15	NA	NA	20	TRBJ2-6	CATSRALRNARSSGANVLTF	TGTGCCACCAGCAGGGCCCTAAGAAACGCCCGGAGCTCTGGGGCCAACGTCCTGACTTTC
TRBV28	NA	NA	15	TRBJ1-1	CASSNQPTGRYGAFF	TGTGCCAGCAGTAACCAGCCCACAGGGCGGTACGGCGCTTTCTTT
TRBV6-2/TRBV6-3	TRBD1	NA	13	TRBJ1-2	CASSLTGYGGYTF	TGTGCCAGCAGTTTGACAGGGTACGGTGGCTACACCTTC
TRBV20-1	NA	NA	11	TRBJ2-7	CSGLRADEQYF	TGCAGCGGGCTCAGGGCGGACGAGCAGTACTTC
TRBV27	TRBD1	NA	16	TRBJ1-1	CASSPSRGQMNTEAFF	TGTGCCAGCAGTCCCTCGAGGGGACAGATGAACACTGAAGCTTTCTTT
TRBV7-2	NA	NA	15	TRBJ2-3	CASSLRGPSTDTQYF	TGTGCCAGCAGCCTCCGAGGCCCTAGCACAGATACGCAGTATTTT
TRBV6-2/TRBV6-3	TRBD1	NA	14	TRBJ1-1	CASSNPGQGKEAFF	TGTGCCAGCAGTAACCCGGGACAGGGTAAAGAAGCTTTCTTT
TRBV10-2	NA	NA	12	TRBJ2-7	CASGLQGNEQYF	TGCGCCAGCGGGTTACAGGGAAACGAGCAGTACTTC
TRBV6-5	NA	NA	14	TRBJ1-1	CASSYSTGGTEAFF	TGTGCCAGCAGTTACTCGACGGGCGGGACTGAAGCTTTCTTT
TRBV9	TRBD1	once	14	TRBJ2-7	CASSVGGQGYEQYF	TGTGCCAGCAGCGTAGGGGGACAGGGCTACGAGCAGTACTTC
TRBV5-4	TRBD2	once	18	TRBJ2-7	CASSWGLAGMGSSYEQYF	TGTGCCAGCAGCTGGGGACTAGCGGGGATGGGGAGCTCCTACGAGCAGTACTTC
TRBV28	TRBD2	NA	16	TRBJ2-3	CASSPGTSERTDTQYF	TGTGCCAGCAGCCCCGGGACTAGCGAACGCACAGATACGCAGTATTTT
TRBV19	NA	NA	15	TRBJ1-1	CASSTLTGLNTEAFF	TGTGCCAGTAGTACCCTGACAGGCTTGAACACTGAAGCTTTCTTT
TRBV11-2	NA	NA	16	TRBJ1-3	CASSLAAGRTGNTIYF	TGTGCCAGCAGCTTAGCGGCAGGGCGAACTGGAAACACCATATATTTT
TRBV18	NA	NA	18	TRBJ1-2	CASSPQPWPKGGPVGYTF	TGTGCCAGCTCACCACAGCCCTGGCCCAAAGGGGGACCCGTGGGCTACACCTTC
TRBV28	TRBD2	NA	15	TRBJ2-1	CASKKAGEGYNEQFF	TGTGCCAGCAAGAAGGCGGGAGAGGGCTACAATGAGCAGTTCTTC
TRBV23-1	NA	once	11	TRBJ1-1	CARASVAEAFF	TGCGCCAGGGCCAGTGTCGCTGAAGCTTTCTTT
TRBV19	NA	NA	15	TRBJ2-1	CASTPGLTTYNEQFF	TGTGCCAGTACCCCGGGACTGACAACCTACAATGAGCAGTTCTTC